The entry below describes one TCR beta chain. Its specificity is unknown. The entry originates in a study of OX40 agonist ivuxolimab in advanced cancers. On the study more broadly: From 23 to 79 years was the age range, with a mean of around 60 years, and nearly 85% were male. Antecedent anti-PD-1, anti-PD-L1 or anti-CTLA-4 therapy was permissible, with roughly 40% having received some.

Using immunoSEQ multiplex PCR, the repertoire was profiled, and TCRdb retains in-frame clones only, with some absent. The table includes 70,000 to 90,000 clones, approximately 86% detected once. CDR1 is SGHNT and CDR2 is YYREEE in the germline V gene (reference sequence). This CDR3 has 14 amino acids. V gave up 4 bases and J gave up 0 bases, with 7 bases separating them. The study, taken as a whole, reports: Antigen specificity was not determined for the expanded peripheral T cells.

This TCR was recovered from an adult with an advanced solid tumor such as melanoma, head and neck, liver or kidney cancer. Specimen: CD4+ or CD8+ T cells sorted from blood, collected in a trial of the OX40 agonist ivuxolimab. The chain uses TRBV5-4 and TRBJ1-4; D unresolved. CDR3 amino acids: CASSRDSTNEKLFF. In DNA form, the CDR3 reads TGTGCCAGCAGCAGGGATTCAACTAATGAAAAACTGTTTTTT.